Here is one T cell receptor (beta chain) with its context. The sample is drawn from a study of patients and donors after allogeneic stem cell transplantation. TCRdb processed the RT-PCR reads anew with MiXCR; each CDR3 protein has one entry. The sample records roughly 960,000 distinct CDR3 sequences, more than 15% being singletons. The CDR3 has 14 amino acids. Germline V gene sequence: CDR1 MNHNS, CDR2 SASEGT. Germline trimming cut 7 bases from V and 2 bases from J; bases unmatched to any gene: 3. This receptor was taken from a human donor who was either an allogeneic HSCT recipient or a stem cell or donor lymphocyte infusion donor (not recorded which). It is not recorded whose cells these are; they may come from a transplant donor. Sequencing input: blood, either unsorted or a sorted T cell fraction (not recorded which). The V gene is TRBV6-1, the J gene TRBJ2-7, with TRBD2 identical over 12 bases. The DNA of the CDR3 is TGTGCCAGCAACGGACTAGCGGGAACCTACGAGCAGTACTTC. The encoded protein is CASNGLAGTYEQYF.